This entry describes one TCR beta chain. Its antigen remains unidentified. One end of the junction is discordant with germline, which a read error may explain. The data were taken from a study of tumor-infiltrating lymphocytes in primary liver carcinoma. Overall study: Sample yields, roughly 3.5 to 7.13 million productive TCRbeta reads, were similar across the tissue types. Notes on the study in general: There were only about 7-25% of top clones found in all five tumor regions.

It was from roughly 20-30 mg of unsorted bulk tissue that RNA and DNA were co-extracted. The investigators made TCR beta cDNA from roughly 0.55 ug total RNA, using a constant-region primer. Slightly modified ARM-PCR served as the procedure for the TCR beta libraries. These libraries came from three rounds of nested multiplex PCR. It was with TRBV1-TRBV30 forward primers and a C-beta reverse primer that the first two PCR rounds were run, at around 10 cycles each. TCRdb re-analysed the multiplex PCR reads in MiXCR, keeping a single row per CDR3 protein. This table holds fewer than 200,000 distinct CDR3 sequences, about 82% found once. This CDR3 is built from 18 residues.

V and J are TRBV12-3 or TRBV12-4 and TRBJ1-5, with TRBD1 matching 12 bases. The sequence was obtained from a man aged 35 to 55 with primary liver carcinoma and hepatitis B virus infection. The sample was tumor tissue from primary liver carcinoma. The CDR3 bases are TGTGCCAGCAGTTTAGTGTTATTCGGGACAGGGGGCCATCAGCCCAAGCATTTT. Residues: CASSLVLFGTGGHQPKHF.